The 14 T cell receptor beta chains below were found in one sample sequenced in a study of response to subunit inactivated influenza vaccine. One entry per CDR3 protein results from TCRdb running MiXCR on the RT-PCR reads. The sample includes fewer than 200,000 distinct CDR3 sequences, 9.2% seen only once; the top ten take approximately 11%. This specimen was non-naive T cells sorted from PBMCs, taken on the day of vaccination. Receptors were obtained from a man between 45 and 60 years old who received an inactivated influenza vaccine.

This clonotype was recorded at least ten times. V usage is TRBV15 and J usage is TRBJ2-3, with no clear D. V was trimmed by 0 bases and J by 6 bases, leaving 4 bases between them. CDR1 and CDR2 (germline): LNHNV, YYDKDF (reference sequence). This CDR3 contains 12 residues. Here the CDR3 DNA reads TGTGCCACCAGCAGAGATTTGGATACGCAGTATTTT. Residues: CATSRDLDTQYF. The variable domain in full, with the rest retrieved from reference TRBV15 and TRBJ2-3, is DAMVIQNPRYQVTQFGKPVTLSCSQTLNHNVMYWYQQKSSQAPKLLFHYYDKDFNNEADTPDNFQSRRPNTSFCFLDIRSPGLGDTAMYLCATSRDLDTQYFGPGTRLTVL.

This clonotype was recorded at least ten times. V usage is TRBV28 and J usage is TRBJ2-7, with TRBD2 matching over 12 bases. Germline CDR1 and CDR2: MDHEN and SYDVKM. The CDR3 totals 18 residues. J gave up 0 bases and V 5 bases, and 11 bases lay outside the gene matches. CDR3 in amino acids: CASSRTSGRLASSYEQYF. The CDR3 DNA reads as TGTGCCAGCAGTCGAACTAGCGGGAGGCTTGCAAGCTCCTACGAGCAGTACTTC. Full variable domain (remainder filled in from reference TRBV28 and TRBJ2-7): DVKVTQSSRYLVKRTGEKVFLECVQDMDHENMFWYRQDPGLGLRLIYFSYDVKMKEKGDIPEGYSVSREKKERFSLILESASTNQTSMYLCASSRTSGRLASSYEQYFGPGTRLTVT.

J is TRBJ1-4 and V is TRBV3-1; D unclear. Germline V gene sequence: CDR1 LGHDT, CDR2 YNNKEL (reference sequence). The V gene lost 1 base and the J gene lost 11 bases, with 17 bases spanning the gap. This CDR3 is 15 amino acids long. The CDR3 DNA is TGTGCCAGCAGCCAAGCCTCGGTGGGTGCGAAGAAACTGTTTTTT. This translates into CASSQASVGAKKLFF.

In this sample, this clonotype turned up a few times. This chain connects TRBV27 to TRBJ2-5; D call uncertain. Looked up from germline, CDR1 is MNHEY and CDR2 is SMNVEV (reference sequence). The CDR3 runs to 12 residues. The V gene lost 5 bases and the J gene lost 5 bases, with 9 bases spanning the gap. The CDR3 region has the DNA TGTGCCAGCAGTAACCCCCGGGAGACCCAGTACTTC. Protein sequence: CASSNPRETQYF.

Only a few counts were recorded for this clonotype. The chain recombines TRBV20-1 with TRBJ1-3; 7 bases agree with TRBD1. With V trimmed by 3 bases and J by 4 bases, 6 bases remained unmatched. Germline-derived CDR1 and CDR2 are DFQATT and SNEGSKA (reference sequence). The CDR3 extends over 14 amino acids. DNA of the CDR3: TGCAGTGCTAGTGGACAGGTCGCGGGAAACACCATATATTTT. It is translated as CSASGQVAGNTIYF.

This clonotype was detected ten times or more. V is TRBV5-1 and J is TRBJ2-2, with no clear D. The CDR3 has 14 residues. V gave up 4 bases and J gave up 1 base, with 8 bases separating them. Germline CDR1 reads SGHRS; CDR2 reads YFSETQ. The CDR3 is CASSPPGNTGELFF. For the CDR3, the DNA is TGCGCCAGCAGCCCCCCGGGGAACACCGGGGAGCTGTTTTTT.

This clonotype was counted at least ten times. V is TRBV12-3 or TRBV12-4 and J is TRBJ1-6; D is undetermined. The CDR3 covers 15 residues. Deletions cut 2 bases from V and 7 bases from J, with 12 bases between. CDR3 sequence reads: CASSLSANGNSPLHF. The DNA for the CDR3 is TGTGCCAGCAGTTTAAGTGCGAATGGCAATTCACCCCTCCACTTT.

This clonotype was detected a few times. In DNA, the CDR3 is TGCGCCAGCAGCTTGAGAGGGGGGCCCCGGTTTGATACGCAGTATTTT. Its protein is CASSLRGGPRFDTQYF. The chain couples TRBV5-1 to TRBJ2-3, with D perhaps TRBD1 or TRBD2 (6 bases each). The germline V gene encodes CDR1 SGHRS and CDR2 YFSETQ. The CDR3 extends over 16 amino acids. Trimming took 1 base from V and 6 from J, leaving 18 bases between them.

This clonotype was counted many times. This chain links TRBV12-3 or TRBV12-4 with TRBJ1-1; D gene ambiguous. The CDR3 is 11 amino acids. V lost 3 bases, J lost 3 bases, and 2 bases lay in between. The CDR3 region has the DNA TGTGCCAGCAGTTTCCACACTGAAGCTTTCTTT. Its protein is CASSFHTEAFF.

This clonotype was observed a handful of times. V usage is TRBV5-6 and J usage is TRBJ2-7, with 8 bases that match TRBD1. Germline V gene data show CDR1 as SGHDT and CDR2 as YYEEEE. V shed 6 bases and J 2 bases; nucleotides not matched to a gene: 4. This CDR3 is built from 13 residues. CDR3 DNA sequence: TGTGCCAGCACGGACAGGGTAACCTACGAGCAGTACTTC. This codes for CASTDRVTYEQYF.

The chain recombines TRBV6-2 or TRBV6-3 with TRBJ2-4, with D perhaps TRBD2 (5 bases). The CDR3 length is 16 residues. The V end lost 7 bases, the J end lost 6 bases, and 22 bases lay between the germline ends. Germline CDR1 reads MNHEY; CDR2 reads SVGEGT. This CDR3 is CASTSPAGIKGNIQYF. CDR3 coding DNA: TGTGCCAGCACCTCCCCCGCGGGTATTAAGGGAAACATTCAGTACTTC.

This clonotype was recorded at least ten times. The chain recombines TRBV3-1 with TRBJ2-6; unclear D gene. The CDR3 spans 17 residues. Germline values: CDR1 LGHDT, CDR2 YNNKEL (reference sequence). V lost 0 bases, J lost 0 bases, and 9 bases lay in between. CDR3 region: CASSQDGTASGANVLTF. The CDR3 DNA follows: TGTGCCAGCAGCCAAGATGGTACAGCCTCTGGGGCCAACGTCCTGACTTTC.

This clonotype was counted many times. The gene calls are TRBV3-1 and TRBJ2-1; D is unresolved. Germline V gives CDR1 LGHDT, CDR2 YNNKEL (reference sequence). Trimming removed 1 base at V and 12 bases at J, with 10 bases between. The CDR3 is 12 amino acids. The CDR3 nucleotides read TGTGCCAGCAGCCAAGCAAACATGGGGCAGTTCTTC. Amino acid sequence: CASSQANMGQFF.

At least ten counts were recorded for this clonotype. V and J are TRBV28 and TRBJ2-1; possible D gene TRBD2, 5 bases. Trimming removed 6 bases at V and 0 bases at J, with 12 bases between. Looked up from germline, CDR1 is MDHEN and CDR2 is SYDVKM. The length of the CDR3 is 15 residues. DNA of the CDR3: TGTGCCAGCAGGGCGGGCGGGCCCTCCTACAATGAGCAGTTCTTC. This sequence encodes CASRAGGPSYNEQFF.